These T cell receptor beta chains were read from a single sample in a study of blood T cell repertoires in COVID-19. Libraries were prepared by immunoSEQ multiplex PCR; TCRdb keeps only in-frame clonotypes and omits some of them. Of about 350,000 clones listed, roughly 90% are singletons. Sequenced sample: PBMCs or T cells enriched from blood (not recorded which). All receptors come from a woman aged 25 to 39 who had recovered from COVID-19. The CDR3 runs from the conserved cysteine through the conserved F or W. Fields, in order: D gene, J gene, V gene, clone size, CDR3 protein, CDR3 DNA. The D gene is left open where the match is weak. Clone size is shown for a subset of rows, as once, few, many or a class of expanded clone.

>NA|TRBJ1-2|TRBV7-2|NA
CASSLVQGYGYTF
TGTGCCAGCAGCTTAGTACAGGGATATGGCTACACCTTC
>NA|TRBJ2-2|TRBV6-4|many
CASSENWETGELFF
TGTGCCAGCAGTGAAAACTGGGAGACCGGGGAGCTGTTTTTT
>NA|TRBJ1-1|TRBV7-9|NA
CASSLAAEAFF
TGTGCCAGCAGTCTAGCCGCTGAAGCTTTCTTT
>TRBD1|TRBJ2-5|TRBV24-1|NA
CATSDPTGGGETQYF
TGTGCCACCAGTGACCCGACAGGGGGCGGGGAGACCCAGTACTTC
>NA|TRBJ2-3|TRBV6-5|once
CASSYSKVRYTQYF
TGTGCCAGCAGTTACTCGAAAGTCAGGTATACGCAGTATTTT
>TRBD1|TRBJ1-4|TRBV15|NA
CATSRDQGQDNEKLFF
TGTGCCACCAGCAGAGATCAGGGACAGGATAATGAAAAACTGTTTTTT
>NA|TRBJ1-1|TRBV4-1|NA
CASSQDDRVDGAEAFF
TGCGCCAGCAGCCAAGATGATCGGGTCGACGGGGCTGAAGCTTTCTTT
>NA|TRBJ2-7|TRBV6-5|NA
CASRLNREVSYEQYF
TGTGCCAGCAGATTAAACAGGGAAGTGTCCTACGAGCAGTACTTC
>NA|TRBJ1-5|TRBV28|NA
CASSLGQNGQPQHF
TGTGCCAGCAGTTTAGGACAGAACGGTCAGCCCCAGCATTTT
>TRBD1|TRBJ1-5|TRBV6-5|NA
CASRSDRGHQPQHF
TGTGCCAGCAGGAGCGACAGGGGGCATCAGCCCCAGCATTTT
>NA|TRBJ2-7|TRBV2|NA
CASSVGANEQYF
TGTGCCAGCAGTGTAGGGGCCAACGAGCAGTACTTC
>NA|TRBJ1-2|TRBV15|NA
CATSTRKGNYGYTF
TGTGCCACCAGTACCCGGAAGGGGAACTATGGCTACACCTTC
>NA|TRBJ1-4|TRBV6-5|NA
CASSYSLNEKLFF
TGTGCCAGCAGTTACTCTCTCAATGAAAAACTGTTTTTT
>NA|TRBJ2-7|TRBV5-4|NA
CASSLDLVTYEQYF
TGTGCCAGCAGCTTGGATCTAGTAACCTACGAGCAGTACTTC
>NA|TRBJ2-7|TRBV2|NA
CASSGVGAGWENEQYF
TGTGCCAGCAGTGGAGTAGGGGCGGGGTGGGAAAACGAGCAGTACTTC
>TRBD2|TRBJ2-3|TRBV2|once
CASERPSGGDTQYF
TGTGCCAGCGAGAGACCGAGCGGGGGAGATACGCAGTATTTT
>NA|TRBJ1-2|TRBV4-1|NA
CASSQAGGANYGYTF
TGCGCCAGCAGCCAAGCGGGGGGCGCTAACTATGGCTACACCTTC
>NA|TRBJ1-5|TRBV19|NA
CASSIVQNSNQPQHF
TGTGCCAGTAGTATAGTCCAGAATAGCAATCAGCCCCAGCATTTT
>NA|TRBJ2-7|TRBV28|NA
CASSQTYEQYF
TGTGCCAGCAGTCAGACCTACGAGCAGTACTTC
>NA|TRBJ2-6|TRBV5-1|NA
CASRLDSSSGANVLTF
TGCGCCAGCAGACTGGACAGTTCTTCTGGGGCCAACGTCCTGACTTTC
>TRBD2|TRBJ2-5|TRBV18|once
CASSQNSLAGGETQYF
TGTGCCAGCTCACAGAATTCCCTAGCGGGAGGGGAGACCCAGTACTTC
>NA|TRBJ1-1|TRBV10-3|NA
CAISESPQASEAFF
TGTGCCATCAGTGAGTCGCCACAGGCATCTGAAGCTTTCTTT
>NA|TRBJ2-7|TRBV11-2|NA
CASSLGGLRSYEQYF
TGTGCCAGCAGCTTAGGTGGACTCCGCTCCTACGAGCAGTACTTC
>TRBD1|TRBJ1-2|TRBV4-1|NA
CASSQARTGGYTF
TGCGCCAGCAGCCAAGCACGGACAGGTGGCTACACCTTC
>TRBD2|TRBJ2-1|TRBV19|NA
CASSIMGGDYNEQFF
TGTGCCAGTAGTATAATGGGGGGGGACTACAATGAGCAGTTCTTC
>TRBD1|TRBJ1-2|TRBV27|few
CASSLQGAHGYTF
TGTGCCAGCAGCCTTCAGGGGGCGCATGGCTACACCTTC
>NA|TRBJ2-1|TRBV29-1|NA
CSVEDLAEGKKQFF
TGCAGCGTTGAAGATCTCGCGGAGGGGAAAAAGCAGTTCTTC
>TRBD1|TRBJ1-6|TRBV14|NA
CASSARDRYNSPLHF
TGTGCCAGCAGCGCCCGGGACAGATATAATTCACCCCTCCACTTT
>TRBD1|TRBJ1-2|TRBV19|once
CASRIGQGSYGYTF
TGTGCCAGTAGAATCGGACAGGGAAGCTATGGCTACACCTTC